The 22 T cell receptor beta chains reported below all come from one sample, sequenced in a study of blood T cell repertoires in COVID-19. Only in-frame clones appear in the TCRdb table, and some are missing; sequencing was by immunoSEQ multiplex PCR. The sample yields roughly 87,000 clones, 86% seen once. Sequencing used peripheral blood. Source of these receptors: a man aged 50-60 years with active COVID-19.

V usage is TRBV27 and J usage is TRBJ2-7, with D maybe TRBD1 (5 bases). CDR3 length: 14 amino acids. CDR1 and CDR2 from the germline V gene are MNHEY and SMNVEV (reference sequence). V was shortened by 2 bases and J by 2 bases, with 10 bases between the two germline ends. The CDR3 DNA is TGTGCCAGCAGTTTAGTGCAGGGCGCCTACGAGCAGTACTTC. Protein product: CASSLVQGAYEQYF.

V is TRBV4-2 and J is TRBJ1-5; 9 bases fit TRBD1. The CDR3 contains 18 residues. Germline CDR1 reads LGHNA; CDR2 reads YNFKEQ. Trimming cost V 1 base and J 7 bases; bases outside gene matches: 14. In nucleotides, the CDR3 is TGTGCCAGCAGCCAAGGGACAGGGGATTTGTTAGCACAGCAGCCCCAGCATTTT. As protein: CASSQGTGDLLAQQPQHF.

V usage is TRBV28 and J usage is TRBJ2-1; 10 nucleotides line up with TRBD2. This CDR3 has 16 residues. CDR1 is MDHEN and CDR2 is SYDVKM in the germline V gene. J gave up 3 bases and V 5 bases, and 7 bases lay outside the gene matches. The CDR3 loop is CASSTGTSDGYNEQFF. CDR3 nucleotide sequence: TGTGCCAGCAGTACCGGGACTAGCGACGGCTACAATGAGCAGTTCTTC.

The CDR3 loop is CASSLKQGAYTGELFF. DNA of the CDR3: TGTGCCAGCAGTTTGAAACAGGGGGCGTATACCGGGGAGCTGTTTTTT. This chain joins TRBV28 and TRBJ2-2; 9 bases line up with TRBD1. Germline V gene lookup returns CDR1 MDHEN and CDR2 SYDVKM. The CDR3 runs 16 residues. J was trimmed by 5 bases and V by 3 bases; bases with no gene match: 7. Full variable domain (rest looked up from reference TRBV28 and TRBJ2-2): DVKVTQSSRYLVKRTGEKVFLECVQDMDHENMFWYRQDPGLGLRLIYFSYDVKMKEKGDIPEGYSVSREKKERFSLILESASTNQTSMYLCASSLKQGAYTGELFFGEGSRLTVL.

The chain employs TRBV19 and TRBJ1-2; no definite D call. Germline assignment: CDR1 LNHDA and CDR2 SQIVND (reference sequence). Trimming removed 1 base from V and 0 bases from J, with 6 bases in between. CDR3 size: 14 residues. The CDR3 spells CASSIAQANYGYTF. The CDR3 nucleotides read TGTGCCAGTAGTATAGCCCAGGCTAACTATGGCTACACCTTC.

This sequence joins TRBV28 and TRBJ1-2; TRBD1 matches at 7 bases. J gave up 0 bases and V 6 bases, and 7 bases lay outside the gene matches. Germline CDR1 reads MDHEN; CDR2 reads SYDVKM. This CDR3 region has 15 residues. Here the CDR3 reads CASSGTAPSNYGYTF. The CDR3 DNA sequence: TGTGCCAGCAGCGGGACAGCACCTTCTAACTATGGCTACACCTTC.

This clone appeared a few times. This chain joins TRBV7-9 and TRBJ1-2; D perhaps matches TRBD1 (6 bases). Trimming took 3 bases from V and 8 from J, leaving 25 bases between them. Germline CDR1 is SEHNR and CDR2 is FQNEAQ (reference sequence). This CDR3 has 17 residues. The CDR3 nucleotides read TGTGCCAGCAGCTTCGGGTATGGACAGAAGGGCATGATCGGCTACACCTTC. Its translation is CASSFGYGQKGMIGYTF.

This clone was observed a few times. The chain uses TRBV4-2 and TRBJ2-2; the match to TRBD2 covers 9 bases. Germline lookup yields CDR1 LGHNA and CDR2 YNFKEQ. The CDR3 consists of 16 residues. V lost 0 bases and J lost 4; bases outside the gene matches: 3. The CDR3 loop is CASSQEPSGITGELFF. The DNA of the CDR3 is TGTGCCAGCAGCCAAGAACCTAGCGGGATCACCGGGGAGCTGTTTTTT.

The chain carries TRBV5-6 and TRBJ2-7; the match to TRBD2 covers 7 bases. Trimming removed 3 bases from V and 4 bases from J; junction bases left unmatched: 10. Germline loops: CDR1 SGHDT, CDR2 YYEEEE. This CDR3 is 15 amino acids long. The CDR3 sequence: CASSWGGHGWYEQYF. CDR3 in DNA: TGTGCCAGCAGCTGGGGGGGTCACGGATGGTACGAGCAGTACTTC.

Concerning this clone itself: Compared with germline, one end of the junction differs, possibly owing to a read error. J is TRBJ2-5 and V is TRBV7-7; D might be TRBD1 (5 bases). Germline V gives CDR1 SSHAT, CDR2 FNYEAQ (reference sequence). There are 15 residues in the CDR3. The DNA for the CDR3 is TGTGCTAGCAGCTTAGGCACAGGTTTACAAGAGACCCAGTACTTC. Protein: CASSLGTGLQETQYF.

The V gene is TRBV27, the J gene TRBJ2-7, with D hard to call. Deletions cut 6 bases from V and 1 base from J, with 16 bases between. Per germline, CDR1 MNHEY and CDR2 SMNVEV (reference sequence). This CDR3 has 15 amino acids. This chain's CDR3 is CASRVARTGSYEQYF. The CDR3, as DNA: TGTGCCAGCAGAGTCGCTCGAACTGGTTCCTACGAGCAGTACTTC.

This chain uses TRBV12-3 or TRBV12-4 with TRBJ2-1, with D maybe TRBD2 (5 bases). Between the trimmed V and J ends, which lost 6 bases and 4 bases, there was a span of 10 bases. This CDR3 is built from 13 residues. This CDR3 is CASSPTSYNEQFF. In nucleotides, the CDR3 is TGTGCCAGCAGCCCAACTAGTTACAATGAGCAGTTCTTC.

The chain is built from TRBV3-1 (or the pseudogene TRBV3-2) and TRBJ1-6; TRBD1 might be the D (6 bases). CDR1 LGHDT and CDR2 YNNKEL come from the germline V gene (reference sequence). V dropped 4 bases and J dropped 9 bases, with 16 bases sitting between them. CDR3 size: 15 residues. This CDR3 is CASSPEQGLSSPLHF. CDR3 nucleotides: TGTGCCAGCAGCCCCGAACAGGGTTTGAGTTCACCCCTCCACTTT.

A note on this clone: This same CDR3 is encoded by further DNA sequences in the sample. The CDR3 sequence is CASSVGTGNYGYTF. CDR3 nucleotide sequence: TGTGCCAGCAGCGTAGGGACAGGCAACTATGGCTACACCTTC. This chain links TRBV9 with TRBJ1-2, with 7 nucleotides matching TRBD1. Trimming cost V 0 bases and J 2 bases; bases outside gene matches: 1. The germline CDR1 and CDR2 sequences are SGDLS and YYNGEE. This CDR3 spans 14 amino acids.

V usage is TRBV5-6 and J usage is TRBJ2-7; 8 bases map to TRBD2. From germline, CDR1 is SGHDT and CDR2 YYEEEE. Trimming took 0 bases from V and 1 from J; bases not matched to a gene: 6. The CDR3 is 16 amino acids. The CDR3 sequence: CASSLVGGAYSYEQYF. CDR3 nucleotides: TGTGCCAGCAGCTTGGTCGGGGGGGCCTATTCCTACGAGCAGTACTTC.

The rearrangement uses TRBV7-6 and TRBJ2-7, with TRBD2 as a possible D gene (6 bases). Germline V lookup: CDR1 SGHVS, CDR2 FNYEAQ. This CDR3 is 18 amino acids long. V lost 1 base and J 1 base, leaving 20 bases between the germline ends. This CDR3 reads CASSLEFGGSQRSYEQYF. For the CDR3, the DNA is TGTGCCAGCAGCTTAGAATTTGGAGGGTCCCAACGTTCCTACGAGCAGTACTTC.

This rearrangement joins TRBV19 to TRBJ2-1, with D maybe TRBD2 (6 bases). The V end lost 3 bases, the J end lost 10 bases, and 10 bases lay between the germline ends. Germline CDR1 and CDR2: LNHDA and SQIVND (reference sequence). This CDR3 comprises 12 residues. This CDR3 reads CASSIGGEEQFF. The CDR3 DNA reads TGTGCCAGTAGTATCGGGGGTGAGGAGCAGTTCTTC.

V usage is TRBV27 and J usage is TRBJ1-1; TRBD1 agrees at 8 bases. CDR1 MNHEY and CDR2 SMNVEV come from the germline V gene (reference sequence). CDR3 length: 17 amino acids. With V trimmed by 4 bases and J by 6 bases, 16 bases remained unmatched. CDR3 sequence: CASSWAKRQGFMAEAFF. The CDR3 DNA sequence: TGTGCCAGCAGTTGGGCGAAACGACAGGGGTTTATGGCTGAAGCTTTCTTT.

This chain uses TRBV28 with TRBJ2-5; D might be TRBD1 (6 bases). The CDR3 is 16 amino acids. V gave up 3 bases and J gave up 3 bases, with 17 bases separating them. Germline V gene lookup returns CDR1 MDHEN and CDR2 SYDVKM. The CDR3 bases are TGTGCCAGCAGTTTCGTACCGGGACACCACAAAGAGACCCAGTACTTC. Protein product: CASSFVPGHHKETQYF.

The CDR3 sequence: CATSDWTRGLEQFF. CDR3 DNA: TGTGCCACCAGTGATTGGACCAGGGGGCTTGAGCAGTTCTTC. The chain uses TRBV24-1 and TRBJ2-1, with 8 nucleotides matching TRBD1. The CDR3 is made up of 14 amino acids. Germline V gene lookup returns CDR1 KGHDR and CDR2 SFDVKD. V gave up 2 bases and J gave up 9 bases; unmatched junction bases: 5.

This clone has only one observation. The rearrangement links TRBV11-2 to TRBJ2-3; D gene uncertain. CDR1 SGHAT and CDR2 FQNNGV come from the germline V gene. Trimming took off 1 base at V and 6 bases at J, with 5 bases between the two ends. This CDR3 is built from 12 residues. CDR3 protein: CASSLAGDTQYF. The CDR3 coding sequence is TGTGCCAGCAGCTTAGCCGGGGATACGCAGTATTTT.

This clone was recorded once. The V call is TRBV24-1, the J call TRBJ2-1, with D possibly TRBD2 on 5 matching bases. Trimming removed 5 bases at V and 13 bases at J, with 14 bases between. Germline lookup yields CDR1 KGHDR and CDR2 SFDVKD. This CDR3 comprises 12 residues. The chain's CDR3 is CATSGAGVVQFF. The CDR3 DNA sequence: TGTGCCACCAGTGGGGCCGGGGTAGTTCAGTTCTTC.